These 25 T cell receptor beta chains were all obtained from the same sample, sequenced in a study of response to subunit inactivated influenza vaccine. TCRdb processed the RT-PCR reads anew with MiXCR; each CDR3 protein has one entry. The sample includes just over 300,000 distinct CDR3 sequences, about a fifth of them seen just once. This specimen was PBMCs from blood, taken approximately 22 months after vaccination. The receptor set was obtained from a man between 50 and 75 years old who received an inactivated influenza vaccine.

This clonotype showed up just a few times. The V call is TRBV5-1, the J call TRBJ2-1, with TRBD2 matching over 9 bases. The germline CDR1 and CDR2 sequences are SGHRS and YFSETQ. This CDR3 is 16 amino acids long. V shed 0 bases and J 7 bases; nucleotides not matched to a gene: 8. CDR3 in DNA: TGCGCCAGCAGCTTGGACCCTGGACTAGCGTATAATGAGCAGTTCTTC. It encodes CASSLDPGLAYNEQFF.

This clonotype was detected only a few times. The gene calls are TRBV6-1 and TRBJ2-3; 9 bases fit TRBD1. The V gene end was trimmed by 11 bases and the J gene end by 1 base; junction bases not matched to a gene: 4. Germline V CDR1 and CDR2: MNHNS, SASEGT. This CDR3 has 13 residues. The CDR3: CASRDRGTDTQYF. The CDR3 DNA reads TGTGCCTCCCGGGACAGGGGCACAGATACGCAGTATTTT.

This clonotype was observed a handful of times. The chain couples TRBV3-1 to TRBJ2-7; 8 bases line up with TRBD2. V lost 1 base to trimming and J lost 5 bases; unmatched junction nucleotides: 4. This CDR3 region has 14 residues. Germline assignment: CDR1 LGHDT and CDR2 YNNKEL (reference sequence). The CDR3 nucleotides read TGTGCCAGCAGCCAAGGAGCGGGAGTAAACGAGCAGTACTTC. This gives the protein CASSQGAGVNEQYF.

This chain uses TRBV12-3 or TRBV12-4 with TRBJ1-4, with 9 positions matching TRBD1. The CDR3 covers 14 residues. V trimming: 2 bases; J trimming: 9 bases; junction bases outside the gene matches: 4. This chain's CDR3 is CASSLWDRDQKLFF. The DNA of the CDR3 is TGTGCCAGCAGTTTATGGGACAGGGATCAAAAACTGTTTTTT.

This clonotype has just a few counts. This sequence joins TRBV5-1 and TRBJ2-7, with D unresolved. This CDR3 contains 14 residues. Germline CDR1 reads SGHRS; CDR2 reads YFSETQ. Deletions cut 2 bases from V and 2 bases from J, with 11 bases between. The CDR3 loop is CASSFPDETYEQYF. The CDR3 nucleotides are TGCGCCAGCAGCTTCCCAGACGAAACCTACGAGCAGTACTTC.

V is TRBV20-1 and J is TRBJ1-2, with 7 bases lining up with TRBD1. J lost 4 bases, V lost 3 bases, and 8 bases had no gene match. Germline values: CDR1 DFQATT, CDR2 SNEGSKA (reference sequence). The CDR3 has 14 amino acids. The DNA for the CDR3 is TGCAGTGCTAGGCGAGGGGACAGTCTCTATGGCTACACCTTC. Its translation is CSARRGDSLYGYTF.

This clonotype was detected many times. The J gene is TRBJ1-5, the V gene TRBV10-3; 10 positions match TRBD1. V was clipped by 7 bases and J by 6 bases; unmatched bases: 12. The CDR3 has 16 residues. CDR1 is ENHRY and CDR2 is SYGVKD in the germline V gene. The CDR3 DNA is TGTGCCATCATTAGGGGACAGGGGTCTTTCCGTCAGCCCCAGCATTTT. It is translated as CAIIRGQGSFRQPQHF.

This clonotype appeared many times. This chain uses TRBV4-3 with TRBJ1-4; D gene unclear. V gave up 0 bases and J gave up 0 bases, with 8 bases separating them. The CDR3 length is 16 residues. Germline V gene lookup returns CDR1 LGHNA and CDR2 YSLEER. CDR3 sequence reads: CASSQEWPATNEKLFF. The CDR3 bases are TGCGCCAGCAGCCAAGAGTGGCCGGCAACTAATGAAAAACTGTTTTTT.

The sample holds many counts of this clonotype. V is TRBV12-3 or TRBV12-4 and J is TRBJ1-2; 9 nucleotides line up with TRBD1. The CDR3 covers 12 residues. V trimming: 8 bases; J trimming: 7 bases; junction bases outside the gene matches: 5. The CDR3, as DNA: TGTGCCAGCCTCACAGGGGGCCGTGGCTACACCTTC. Protein product: CASLTGGRGYTF.

J is TRBJ2-3 and V is TRBV5-1; the D is unclear. The CDR3 consists of 15 residues. Germline values: CDR1 SGHRS, CDR2 YFSETQ. V dropped 4 bases and J dropped 2 bases, with 14 bases sitting between them. In nucleotides, the CDR3 is TGCGCCAGCAGCCGGACCGGGCCAACCACAGATACGCAGTATTTT. It codes for CASSRTGPTTDTQYF. The full variable domain, its missing parts supplied by reference TRBV5-1 and TRBJ2-3, is KAGVTQTPRYLIKTRGQQVTLSCSPISGHRSVSWYQQTPGQGLQFLFEYFSETQRNKGNFPGRFSGRQFSNSRSEMNVSTLELGDSALYLCASSRTGPTTDTQYFGPGTRLTVL.

This chain uses TRBV24-1 with TRBJ2-6; the D call may be TRBD1 or TRBD2 (7 bases each). Looked up from germline, CDR1 is KGHDR and CDR2 is SFDVKD. The CDR3 is made up of 18 amino acids. Trimming shortened V by 3 bases and J by 2 bases, and 16 bases separated the two germline ends. CDR3 amino acids: CATSDRRAGGAGANVLTF. CDR3 sequence (DNA): TGTGCCACCAGTGATCGTCGCGCAGGGGGGGCTGGGGCCAACGTCCTGACTTTC.

The CDR3 region is CASRIRTGGVEQYF. CDR3 nucleotide sequence: TGCGCCAGCAGGATCCGGACAGGGGGCGTCGAGCAGTACTTC. The chain couples TRBV5-1 to TRBJ2-7; 11 nucleotides match TRBD1. V gave up 5 bases and J gave up 6 bases; unmatched junction bases: 7. Per the germline V gene, CDR1 is SGHRS and CDR2 is YFSETQ. The length of the CDR3 is 14 residues. The variable domain in full, completed from reference TRBV5-1 and TRBJ2-7, reads KAGVTQTPRYLIKTRGQQVTLSCSPISGHRSVSWYQQTPGQGLQFLFEYFSETQRNKGNFPGRFSGRQFSNSRSEMNVSTLELGDSALYLCASRIRTGGVEQYFGPGTRLTVT.

The chain carries TRBV5-4 and TRBJ1-1; TRBD1 is a possible D gene (6 bases). The CDR3 contains 13 residues. CDR1 is SGHNT and CDR2 is YYREEE in the germline V gene (reference sequence). V was trimmed by 6 bases and J by 1 base, leaving 10 bases between them. For the CDR3, the DNA is TGTGCCAGCAAATTACAGGGGAACACTGAAGCTTTCTTT. Protein: CASKLQGNTEAFF.

The V and J genes are TRBV12-3 or TRBV12-4 and TRBJ2-7; D gene uncertain. V dropped 1 base and J dropped 2 bases, with 6 bases sitting between them. The CDR3 has 13 amino acids. CDR3 residues: CASSLDRPYEQYF. As DNA, the CDR3 is TGTGCCAGCAGTTTAGACCGCCCCTACGAGCAGTACTTC.

This clonotype was counted only a few times. This rearrangement joins TRBV5-1 to TRBJ2-1; D might be TRBD2 (5 bases). Germline assignment: CDR1 SGHRS and CDR2 YFSETQ. V lost 5 bases and J 5 bases, leaving 11 bases between the germline ends. The CDR3 sequence is 13 residues long. The CDR3 reads CASSPGNHNEQFF. The CDR3 DNA reads as TGCGCCAGCAGTCCCGGGAACCACAATGAGCAGTTCTTC.

This clonotype was observed a handful of times. V gene TRBV7-9 combines with J gene TRBJ2-1; possible D gene TRBD1, 5 bases. Trimming removed 2 bases at V and 5 bases at J, with 7 bases between. The germline V gene has CDR1 SEHNR and CDR2 FQNEAQ (reference sequence). The CDR3 has 13 residues. CDR3 nucleotide sequence: TGTGCCAGCAGCTTAAAGGGGAACAATGAGCAGTTCTTC. It encodes CASSLKGNNEQFF.

This clonotype was counted between two and nine times. The chain is built from TRBV18 and TRBJ2-4; 7 bases fit TRBD1. The V and J ends lost 9 bases and 6 bases, in that order; junction bases with no gene match: 8. The CDR3 is 13 amino acids. Germline loops: CDR1 KGHSH, CDR2 LQKENI. DNA of the CDR3: TGTGCCAGTTTAGCCCGGGACAGAAACATTCAGTACTTC. Residues: CASLARDRNIQYF.

This clonotype has just a few counts. The genes are TRBV5-1 and TRBJ2-3, with 11 bases aligning to TRBD2. Germline CDR1 SGHRS, CDR2 YFSETQ. The CDR3 is 16 amino acids. V dropped 1 base and J dropped 5; count of bases not matched to a gene: 6. The CDR3 DNA reads TGCGCCAGCAGCTTGTCGGTAGCGGGGGGGCAAGATACGCAGTATTTT. Translation gives CASSLSVAGGQDTQYF.

This clonotype was counted only a few times. The chain recombines TRBV6-1 with TRBJ1-2; 7 positions agree with TRBD1. Trimming cost V 0 bases and J 4 bases; bases outside gene matches: 8. Germline CDR1 is MNHNS and CDR2 is SASEGT. CDR3 size: 16 residues. The CDR3 is CASSEAPGGLIYGYTF. CDR3 in DNA: TGTGCCAGCAGTGAAGCGCCAGGGGGGCTAATCTATGGCTACACCTTC.

The gene calls are TRBV7-3 and TRBJ2-3; 7 bases match TRBD2. Trimming took 10 bases from V and 6 from J; bases not matched to a gene: 13. The germline V gene has CDR1 SGHTA and CDR2 FQGTGA. This CDR3 region has 14 residues. Here the CDR3 DNA reads TGTGCCACTTCGGCCGGCGGGAGCTCGGATACGCAGTATTTT. This translates into CATSAGGSSDTQYF.

V is TRBV6-1 and J is TRBJ2-2, with a tentative D call TRBD2 (5 bases). Looked up from germline, CDR1 is MNHNS and CDR2 is SASEGT. This CDR3 has 14 residues. V was shortened by 5 bases and J by 3 bases, with 10 bases between the two germline ends. The CDR3 DNA reads TGTGCCAGCAGTCGGGGTACGGACACCGGGGAGCTGTTTTTT. Amino acids: CASSRGTDTGELFF.

This clonotype was seen once. J is TRBJ2-3 and V is TRBV28, with 8 bases identical to TRBD2. There are 16 residues in the CDR3. V was pared by 2 bases and J by 2 bases, with 6 bases of the junction left unmatched. CDR1 is MDHEN and CDR2 is SYDVKM in the germline V gene. CDR3 sequence (DNA): TGTGCCAGCAGTTTAGATCCGGGGGGGGACACAGATACGCAGTATTTT. This gives the protein CASSLDPGGDTDTQYF.

This clonotype was observed at least ten times. The rearrangement links TRBV20-1 to TRBJ1-2; D may be TRBD1 (5 bases). Trimming took 7 bases from V and 2 from J, leaving 14 bases between them. CDR1 is DFQATT and CDR2 is SNEGSKA in the germline V gene (reference sequence). The CDR3 contains 13 residues. In DNA form, the CDR3 reads TGCAGTGTCCCGGACACCAGAAACTATGGCTACACCTTC. It is translated as CSVPDTRNYGYTF.

Ten or more counts support this clonotype. The J gene is TRBJ1-3, the V gene TRBV5-1, with TRBD1 identical over 11 bases. V trimming: 5 bases; J trimming: 10 bases; junction bases outside the gene matches: 5. The CDR3 contains 13 residues. Germline V CDR1 and CDR2: SGHRS, YFSETQ. The CDR3 loop is CASSRDRGLTIYF. The CDR3 coding sequence is TGCGCCAGCAGTCGGGACAGGGGGTTGACCATATATTTT.

The rearrangement uses TRBV20-1 and TRBJ1-6; D is uncertain. V was clipped by 2 bases and J by 7 bases, with 18 bases between them. The germline V gene encodes CDR1 DFQATT and CDR2 SNEGSKA (reference sequence). CDR3 size: 16 residues. In nucleotides, the CDR3 is TGCAGTGCTAGACCCCCCCAGAGGCTGGGGAATTCACCCCTCCACTTT. Translating gives CSARPPQRLGNSPLHF.